Presented here are 11 T cell receptor beta chains from one specimen sequenced in a study of shared clonotypes between healthy human individuals. Here immunoSEQ multiplex PCR was the method, and the copy in TCRdb shows in-frame clones only, minus some. The sample includes over 1.5 million clones, 98% seen only once; the top ten take about 0.45%. Sequenced sample: naive CD4+ T cells sorted from blood. Subset denoted: CD45RA+ positively selected. Receptors were obtained from a man aged 30 to 45 in good health.

This clone was found once. This chain connects TRBV28 to TRBJ2-7; D may be TRBD2 (5 bases). Germline V gives CDR1 MDHEN, CDR2 SYDVKM. This CDR3 is 12 amino acids long. Trimming cost V 7 bases and J 3 bases, with 10 bases left between them. CDR3 residues: CASISGNYEQYF. DNA of the CDR3: TGTGCCAGCATCTCCGGGAACTACGAGCAGTACTTC.

J is TRBJ2-1 and V is TRBV5-1, with a possible D match to TRBD2 (6 bases). V was trimmed by 2 bases and J by 1 base, leaving 10 bases between them. Germline V CDR1 and CDR2: SGHRS, YFSETQ. The CDR3 has 15 residues. The CDR3 sequence is CASSFYGSSYNEQFF. The CDR3 DNA reads as TGCGCCAGCAGCTTTTACGGGAGTTCCTACAATGAGCAGTTCTTC. Full variable domain (rest looked up from reference TRBV5-1 and TRBJ2-1): KAGVTQTPRYLIKTRGQQVTLSCSPISGHRSVSWYQQTPGQGLQFLFEYFSETQRNKGNFPGRFSGRQFSNSRSEMNVSTLELGDSALYLCASSFYGSSYNEQFFGPGTRLTVL.

The CDR3 reads CASSPRQGSGAGELFF. Written as DNA, the CDR3 is TGTGCCAGCAGTCCACGACAGGGGAGTGGGGCCGGGGAGCTGTTTTTT. This rearrangement joins TRBV27 to TRBJ2-2; TRBD1 matches 8 bases. The CDR3 has 16 amino acids. CDR1 is MNHEY and CDR2 is SMNVEV in the germline V gene (reference sequence). V was clipped by 5 bases and J by 6 bases; unmatched bases: 11.

As concerns this clone: Other DNA sequences in the sample encode the same CDR3. The CDR3 spells CASSVAGGNYGYTF. For the CDR3, the DNA is TGTGCCAGCAGCGTGGCAGGGGGGAACTATGGCTACACCTTC. The rearrangement links TRBV9 to TRBJ1-2, with 7 bases identical to TRBD1. This CDR3 is 14 amino acids long. J lost 2 bases, V lost 2 bases, and 3 bases had no gene match. Per germline, CDR1 SGDLS and CDR2 YYNGEE.

The chain carries TRBV5-1 and TRBJ1-5, with TRBD1 as a possible D gene (5 bases). The germline V gene has CDR1 SGHRS and CDR2 YFSETQ. Trimming shortened V by 1 base and J by 5 bases, and 10 bases separated the two germline ends. This CDR3 has 14 amino acids. CDR3 amino acids: CASSLSGADQPQHF. The DNA of the CDR3 is TGCGCCAGCAGCTTGAGCGGGGCCGATCAGCCCCAGCATTTT.

V and J are TRBV2 and TRBJ1-5; the D is unclear. The CDR3 loop spans 13 amino acids. V lost 2 bases and J lost 8, with 10 bases in between. Germline V gene sequence: CDR1 SNHLY, CDR2 FYNNEI. CDR3 loop: CASSEIPVKPQHF. For the CDR3, the DNA is TGTGCCAGCAGTGAAATCCCAGTCAAGCCCCAGCATTTT.

The CDR3 DNA reads as TGTGCCTGGAGTGGAGGACCTAACTATGGCTACACCTTC. Translation: CAWSGGPNYGYTF. The chain employs TRBV30 and TRBJ1-2; D unclear. The CDR3 totals 13 residues. In germline, CDR1 is GTSNPN, CDR2 SVGIG (reference sequence). Trimming cost V 1 base and J 0 bases, with 6 bases left between them.

The chain joins TRBV9 to TRBJ1-3; D ambiguous. The CDR3 spans 15 residues. Per germline, CDR1 SGDLS and CDR2 YYNGEE. Trimming removed 0 bases at V and 0 bases at J, with 7 bases between. Written as DNA, the CDR3 is TGTGCCAGCAGCGTAGGACTGTTCTCTGGAAACACCATATATTTT. Its translation is CASSVGLFSGNTIYF.

The rearrangement uses TRBV30 and TRBJ1-1; 8 bases map to TRBD1. The V and J ends lost 3 bases and 11 bases, in that order; junction bases with no gene match: 2. In germline, CDR1 is GTSNPN, CDR2 SVGIG (reference sequence). The CDR3 has 10 residues. CDR3 loop: CAWRQGVAFF. The CDR3 DNA reads as TGTGCCTGGAGACAGGGGGTGGCTTTCTTT.

The CDR3, as DNA: TGTGCCAGCAGTTTAGACCACCGGGAGCCCGAGCAGTACTTC. It specifies CASSLDHREPEQYF. V is TRBV27 and J is TRBJ2-7; possible D gene TRBD2, 6 bases. This CDR3 has 14 residues. The V and J ends lost 2 bases and 6 bases respectively, with 14 bases between them. Germline V lookup: CDR1 MNHEY, CDR2 SMNVEV (reference sequence).

The CDR3 DNA sequence: TGTGCCAGCTCACCACCATCAGGGGCCAGGGGGGACATTCAGTACTTC. It specifies CASSPPSGARGDIQYF. The rearrangement joins TRBV18 to TRBJ2-4; TRBD1 is a possible D gene (7 bases). The V gene's germline CDR1 is KGHSH and CDR2 LQKENI. The CDR3 is 16 amino acids. V lost 0 bases and J lost 8, with 17 bases in between.